This is a list of T cell receptor beta chains from one sample in a study of OX40 agonist ivuxolimab in advanced cancers. Method: immunoSEQ multiplex PCR; TCRdb's copy keeps in-frame clones and lacks some. The sample has some 30,000 clones; roughly 76% are singletons. The input for sequencing was CD4+ or CD8+ T cells sorted from blood, taken in a trial of the OX40 agonist ivuxolimab. The receptors here all came from an adult with an advanced solid tumor such as melanoma, head and neck, liver or kidney cancer. The CDR3 runs from the conserved cysteine through the conserved F or W. The size entry is marked missing in some rows and otherwise reads once, few, many or a size class.

j_gene	v_gene	abundance	CDR3aa
TRBJ2-7	TRBV28	NA	CASSPTTQGARRRYEQYF
TRBJ1-1	TRBV2	few	CASNRQGLNTEAFF
TRBJ2-1	TRBV9	NA	CASSVEASPYNEQFF
TRBJ1-3	TRBV28	NA	CASMSDTSSGNTIYF
TRBJ2-7	TRBV2	few	CASSNSLTYEQYF
TRBJ1-4	TRBV19	NA	CASSRGQHNEKLFF
TRBJ1-1	TRBV5-1	NA	CASRIQVMNTEAFF
TRBJ1-4	TRBV29-1	NA	CSVQGLDRGGEKLFF
TRBJ1-4	TRBV7-6	NA	CASARLTNEKLFF
TRBJ2-1	TRBV19	NA	CASSNHLGLAGVYNEQFF
TRBJ2-3	TRBV11-2	few	CASSLGGLVEDTQYF
TRBJ1-5	TRBV18	NA	CASSLGGQSNQPQHF
TRBJ2-7	TRBV6-6	NA	CASSKWTGFYEQYF
TRBJ2-5	TRBV5-1	NA	CASSLAHFDRAQETQYF
TRBJ2-2	TRBV7-9	NA	CASSPSRVNTGELFF
TRBJ2-2	TRBV2	NA	CASTVESAGELFF
TRBJ2-7	TRBV5-1	NA	CASSLGGGTRGDEQYF
NA	TRBV29-1	NA	CSVAGGNYEQYF
TRBJ1-5	TRBV18	once	CASSIGGDQPQHF
TRBJ2-1	TRBV6-5	few	CASKIRGFYNEQFF
TRBJ1-2	TRBV5-1	NA	CASSLGRDYYGYTF
TRBJ2-2	TRBV5-1	NA	CASSFRQGNTGELFF
TRBJ2-7	TRBV28	NA	CASSLGTGNRYEQYF
TRBJ1-2	TRBV6-1	NA	CASVLSRDDYGYTF
TRBJ2-7	TRBV4-3	NA	CASSQVALAGAEQYF
TRBJ2-7	TRBV27	once	CASSLVYEQYF
TRBJ1-4	TRBV28	NA	CASSRQGATNEKLFF
TRBJ2-5	TRBV9	few	CASSPGTGSTQYF
TRBJ1-1	TRBV11-2	NA	CASTARGFTEAFF
TRBJ2-3	TRBV28	NA	CASSLLALGSTDTQYF
TRBJ1-2	TRBV19	NA	CASSILGYGYTF
TRBJ2-2	TRBV6-5	NA	CASSYSDGNTGELFF
TRBJ2-5	TRBV11-2	NA	CASSLGQGAGETQYF
TRBJ2-2	TRBV5-1	NA	CASSLVAGMDGELFF
TRBJ2-7	TRBV29-1	NA	CSVLDRGKSEQYF
TRBJ1-1	TRBV28	few	CASRGERALNTEAFF
TRBJ2-5	TRBV27	NA	CASSPRWVGETQYF